The clone carrying this TCR beta chain was counted once. Its antigen is still unknown. The data belong to a study of regulatory T cells in long-lasting Graves disease. Broader study findings: Accuracy was perhaps lowered by the small sample size.

Researchers made TCR beta libraries by using iRepertoire HTBI primers and running Arm-PCR on CDR3 regions. MiXCR was run by TCRdb on the multiplex PCR reads, yielding one entry per CDR3 protein. The sample gives over 300,000 distinct CDR3 sequences, less than 20% of which show up once; approximately 22% is in the top ten. This CDR3 has 15 amino acids. Germline V gene data show CDR1 as KGHDR and CDR2 as SFDVKD. Trimming removed 4 bases from V and 5 bases from J, with 16 bases in between. Time point defined: newly diagnosed GD, antithyroid drugs for less than 3 months. Extracted PBMC RNA gave rise to the TCR library.

The input for sequencing was peripheral blood mononuclear cells (PBMCs), taken at new diagnosis, from a patient treated with antithyroid drugs. This chain joins TRBV24-1 and TRBJ2-5; D not resolved. The receptor was derived from a female donor with Graves disease. Here the CDR3 reads CATSESYDPRETQYF. The CDR3 DNA reads as TGTGCCACCAGTGAATCGTATGACCCGCGGGAGACCCAGTACTTC.